Only a few counts were recorded for the clone carrying this T cell receptor (beta chain). The antigen is undetermined. With 10-nucleotide random UMIs included, cDNA was synthesized by 5'RACE. One entry per CDR3 protein results from TCRdb running MiXCR on the 5' RACE reads. The sample lists more than 30,000 distinct CDR3 sequences, approximately 7.2% occurring once. The sample comes from a study of neurological immune-mediated disorders. Study-level points and caveats: Because no CDR3 amino acid sequences were shared across subjects by expanded clones, private repertoires were suggested in all groups. The study found the most TCR clonal expansion in HTLV-1-associated myelopathy and the least in multiple sclerosis, below healthy controls.

Trimming pared 2 bases from V and 7 bases from J, leaving 10 bases between. Germline CDR1 MNHEY, CDR2 SVGEGT. This CDR3 has 13 residues. There were approximately 1.1 million CD4+ or CD8+ T cells used in the sorted libraries. The chain links TRBV6-2 or TRBV6-3 to TRBJ2-3, with D unresolved. The TCR was taken from a man aged 45-60 years in good health. Sequenced: CD4+ T cells from blood. As DNA, the CDR3 is TGTGCCAGCAGTTACAATACGCTTCATACGCAGTATTTT. This gives the protein CASSYNTLHTQYF.